This TCR beta chain is drawn from a study of cytomegalovirus exposure and HLA in healthy donors. About the research overall: Early released data had around 88 million unique TCRs, all coming from HLA-typed donors. General study results and limits: Earlier analysis looked at TCR beta V segments, and most were productive about 90% or about 30% of the time.

A multiplex PCR was run with 60 Vbeta primers and 13 Jbeta primers. Libraries were prepared by immunoSEQ multiplex PCR; TCRdb keeps only in-frame clonotypes and omits some of them. The sample lists under 200,000 clones; approximately 86% were seen once. The donors were healthy bone marrow donors. As regards this clone: The antigen is unknown.

This receptor was identified in a woman aged 30 to 39 in good health and CMV-seronegative. The sequencing sample was made of PBMCs.

The CDR3 protein is CASSNWRTYNEQFF. The CDR3 DNA reads as TGTGCCAGCAGTAATTGGAGGACCTACAATGAGCAGTTCTTC. The chain joins TRBV11-2 to TRBJ2-1; possible D gene TRBD2, 5 bases. Germline CDR1 and CDR2: SGHAT and FQNNGV. Trimming pared 6 bases from V and 2 bases from J, leaving 11 bases between. The CDR3 totals 14 residues. The full variable domain, with the rest looked up from reference TRBV11-2 and TRBJ2-1, is EAGVAQSPRYKIIEKRQSVAFWCNPISGHATLYWYQQILGQGPKLLIQFQNNGVVDDSQLPKDRFSAERLKGVDSTLKIQPAKLEDSAVYLCASSNWRTYNEQFFGPGTRLTVL.